This T cell receptor beta chain came from a study of cytomegalovirus exposure and HLA in healthy donors. Study-level points and caveats: Fewer N-insertions (relative to the approximately 700-donor mean) were reportedly seen in an Asian-associated ancestry cluster in a later analysis. Presence/absence analyses assumed roughly uniform sequencing depth across donors, which may not hold. A later analysis showed that HLA-associated TCR beta chains had undergone more clonal expansion than equally common others.

As for this clone: Antigen unknown.

It was healthy bone marrow donors who served as donors. Both 60 Vbeta primers and 13 Jbeta primers went into the PCR. Data came from immunoSEQ multiplex PCR; TCRdb stores just in-frame clones and leaves some out. The sample includes around 110,000 clones. V was clipped by 6 bases and J by 5 bases, with 16 bases between them. The CDR3 has 15 amino acids. In germline, CDR1 is MNHEY, CDR2 SVGAGI. This clonotype was sampled from a man between 25 and 39 years old in good health and CMV-seronegative. The V call is TRBV6-5, the J call TRBJ1-4; D unclear. Material: PBMCs. This CDR3 is CASSSSPTWNEKLFF. The DNA of the CDR3 is TGTGCCAGCAGCTCCTCACCTACCTGGAATGAAAAACTGTTTTTT.